These 8 T cell receptor beta chains were sequenced from one sample in a study of Graves' ophthalmopathy and Graves' hyperthyroidism. Beta-chain TCR CDR3 regions were amplified from RNA transcripts. Following a first-round RT-PCR that used HTBI primers, a second-round multiplex PCR was carried out. TCRdb fed the multiplex PCR reads into MiXCR, producing one record per CDR3 protein. The sample holds about 640,000 distinct CDR3 sequences; more than 40% are singletons and the top ten take about 3.3%. The sequenced sample consisted of peripheral blood. The source is an adult man with Graves' ophthalmopathy.

In the case of this clonotype: A junction boundary mismatches the germline segment, possibly from a read error. This sequence joins TRBV11-1 and TRBJ2-6; D could derive from TRBD1 or TRBD2 (5 bases each). CDR1 and CDR2 (germline): SGHAT, FQDESV (reference sequence). This CDR3 region has 17 residues. As DNA, the CDR3 is TGCGCCAGCAGCCAGGGAGCCGACGGCTCTGGGGCCAACGTCCTGACTTTC. It yields the protein CASSQGADGSGANVLTF.

The table lists this clonotype with many counts. The V gene is TRBV7-2, the J gene TRBJ2-7; TRBD2 aligns across 15 bases. CDR1 and CDR2 from the germline V gene are SGHTA and FQGNSA. The V and J ends lost 5 bases and 3 bases, in that order; junction bases with no gene match: 8. The CDR3 has 17 residues. CDR3 sequence (DNA): TGTGCCAGCAGCCCGACAGGACTAGCGGGAGGGTTCTACGAGCAGTACTTC. As protein: CASSPTGLAGGFYEQYF.

Ten or more counts support this clonotype. The V gene is TRBV4-2, the J gene TRBJ1-6, with 7 bases identical to TRBD1. The germline V gene encodes CDR1 LGHNA and CDR2 YNFKEQ. The ends lost 0 bases at V and 7 bases at J; junction bases unmatched: 6. The CDR3 contains 16 residues. The CDR3 here is CASSQDQGEANSPLHF. In DNA form, the CDR3 reads TGTGCCAGCAGCCAAGATCAGGGGGAGGCAAATTCACCCCTCCACTTT.

The chain uses TRBV24-1 and TRBJ2-3; 11 nucleotides align to TRBD2. Trimming removed 6 bases from V and 6 bases from J; junction bases left unmatched: 4. CDR1 KGHDR and CDR2 SFDVKD come from the germline V gene. The CDR3 runs 14 residues. The CDR3 reads CATSNSGRVDTQYF. DNA for the CDR3: TGTGCCACCAGTAATAGCGGGAGGGTGGATACGCAGTATTTT.

The gene calls are TRBV4-3 and TRBJ2-7, with 8 bases fitting TRBD2. Losses at the gene ends were 3 bases for V and 2 bases for J; bases not matched to a gene: 9. The V gene's germline CDR1 is LGHNA and CDR2 YSLEER. This CDR3 spans 16 amino acids. CDR3 sequence (DNA): TGCGCCAGCAGCCAGGGAGTAGCGGGGAACCCCTACGAGCAGTACTTC. The encoded protein is CASSQGVAGNPYEQYF.

Remarks on this clonotype: A read error is possible here, since a much larger clone lies one base away. The chain links TRBV7-9 to TRBJ2-2, with no clear D. Germline CDR1 is SEHNR and CDR2 is FQNEAQ (reference sequence). Trimming removed 4 bases at V and 9 bases at J, with 9 bases between. The CDR3 consists of 12 residues. The CDR3 DNA follows: TGTGCCAGCAGCTCCAAGCCCAGGGAGCTGTTTTTT. Amino acid sequence: CASSSKPRELFF.

This clonotype was counted ten times or more. The rearrangement links TRBV10-3 to TRBJ1-2, with D unclear. This CDR3 is 12 amino acids long. Germline loops: CDR1 ENHRY, CDR2 SYGVKD. V was pared by 0 bases and J by 8 bases, with 7 bases between. The CDR3 sequence is CAISESPGGYTF. The CDR3, as DNA: TGTGCCATCAGTGAGTCACCTGGGGGCTACACCTTC.

The table lists this clonotype with many counts. The genes are TRBV29-1 and TRBJ1-4; TRBD1 aligns across 7 bases. Germline trimming cut 6 bases from V and 8 bases from J; bases unmatched to any gene: 9. The CDR3 is 13 residues long. Germline loops: CDR1 SQVTM, CDR2 ANQGSEA. This chain's CDR3 is CSVGDSPREKLFF. In DNA form, the CDR3 reads TGCAGCGTGGGGGACAGTCCCCGGGAAAAACTGTTTTTT.